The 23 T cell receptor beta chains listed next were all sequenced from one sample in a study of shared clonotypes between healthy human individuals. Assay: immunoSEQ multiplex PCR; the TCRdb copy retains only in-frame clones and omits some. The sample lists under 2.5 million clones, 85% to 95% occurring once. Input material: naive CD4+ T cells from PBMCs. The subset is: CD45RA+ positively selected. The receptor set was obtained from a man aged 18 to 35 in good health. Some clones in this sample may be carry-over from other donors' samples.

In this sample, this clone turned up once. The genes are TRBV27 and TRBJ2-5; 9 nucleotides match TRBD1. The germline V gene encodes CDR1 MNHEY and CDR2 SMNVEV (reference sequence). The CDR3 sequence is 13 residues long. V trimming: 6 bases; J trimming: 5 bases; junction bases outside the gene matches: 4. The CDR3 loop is CASSKQGAETQYF. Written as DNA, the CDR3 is TGTGCCAGCAGCAAACAGGGGGCCGAGACCCAGTACTTC.

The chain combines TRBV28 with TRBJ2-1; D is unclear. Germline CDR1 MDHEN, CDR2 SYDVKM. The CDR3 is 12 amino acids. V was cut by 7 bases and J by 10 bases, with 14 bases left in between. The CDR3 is CASNDRRLEQFF. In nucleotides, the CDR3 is TGTGCCAGCAACGACCGTAGGTTAGAGCAGTTCTTC.

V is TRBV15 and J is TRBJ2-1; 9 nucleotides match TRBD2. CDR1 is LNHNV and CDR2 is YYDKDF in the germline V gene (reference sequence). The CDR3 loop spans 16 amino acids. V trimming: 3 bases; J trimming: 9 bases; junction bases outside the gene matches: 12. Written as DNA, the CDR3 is TGTGCCACCAGCAGTAGGATTAGCGGGAGACGTAGTGAGCAGTTCTTC. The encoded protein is CATSSRISGRRSEQFF.

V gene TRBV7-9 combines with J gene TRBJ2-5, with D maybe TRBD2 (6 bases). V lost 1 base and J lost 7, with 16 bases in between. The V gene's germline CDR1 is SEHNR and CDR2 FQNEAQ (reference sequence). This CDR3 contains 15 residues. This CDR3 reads CASSLVLRGWVTQYF. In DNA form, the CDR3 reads TGTGCCAGCAGCTTAGTGCTTCGGGGGTGGGTGACCCAGTACTTC.

The chain's CDR3 is CASTGTGSPETQYF. The CDR3 coding sequence is TGTGCCAGCACCGGGACAGGGAGTCCTGAGACCCAGTACTTC. J is TRBJ2-5 and V is TRBV2; 9 bases are a match to TRBD1. The CDR3 is 14 amino acids. Unmatched junction bases numbered 8, after V lost 7 bases and J lost 5 bases. Per the germline V gene, CDR1 is SNHLY and CDR2 is FYNNEI.

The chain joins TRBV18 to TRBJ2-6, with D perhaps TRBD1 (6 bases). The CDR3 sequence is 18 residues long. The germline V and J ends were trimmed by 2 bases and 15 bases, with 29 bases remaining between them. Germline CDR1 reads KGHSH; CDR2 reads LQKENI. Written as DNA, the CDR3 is TGTGCCAGCTCACCAATCACAGGGTCAGGATCATCGGGCGGCGCCCTGACTTTC. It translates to CASSPITGSGSSGGALTF.

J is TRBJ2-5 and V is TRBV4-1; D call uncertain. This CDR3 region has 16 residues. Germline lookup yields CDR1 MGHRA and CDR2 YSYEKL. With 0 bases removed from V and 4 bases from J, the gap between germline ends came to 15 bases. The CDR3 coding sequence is TGCGCCAGCAGCCAAGATTTCGGCCAGAGAGGAGAGACCCAGTACTTC. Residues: CASSQDFGQRGETQYF.

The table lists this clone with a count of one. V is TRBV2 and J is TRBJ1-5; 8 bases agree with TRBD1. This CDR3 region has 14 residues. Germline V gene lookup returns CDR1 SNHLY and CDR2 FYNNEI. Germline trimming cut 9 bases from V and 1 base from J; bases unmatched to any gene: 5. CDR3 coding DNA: TGTGCCAGTACGGACAGGGCGAGCAATCAGCCCCAGCATTTT. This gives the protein CASTDRASNQPQHF.

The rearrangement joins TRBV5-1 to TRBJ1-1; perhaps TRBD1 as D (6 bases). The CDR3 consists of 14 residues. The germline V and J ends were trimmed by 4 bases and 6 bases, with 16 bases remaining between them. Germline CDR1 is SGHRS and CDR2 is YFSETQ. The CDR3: CASSEGPQGAEAFF. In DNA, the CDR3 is TGCGCCAGCAGCGAAGGGCCACAGGGAGCTGAAGCTTTCTTT.

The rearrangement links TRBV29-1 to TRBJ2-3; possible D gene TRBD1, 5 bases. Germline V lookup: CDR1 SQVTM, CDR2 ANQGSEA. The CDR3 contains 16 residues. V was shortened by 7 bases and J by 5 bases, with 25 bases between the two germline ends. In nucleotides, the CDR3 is TGCAGCGCTGCCCGAGCAGGGTACCAAAGTGGAGATACGCAGTATTTT. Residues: CSAARAGYQSGDTQYF.

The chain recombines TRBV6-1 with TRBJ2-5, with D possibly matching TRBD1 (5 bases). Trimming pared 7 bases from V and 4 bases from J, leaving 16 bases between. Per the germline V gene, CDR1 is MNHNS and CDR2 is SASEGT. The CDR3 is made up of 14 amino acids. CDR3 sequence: CASTVDRSVETQYF. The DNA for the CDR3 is TGTGCCAGCACGGTTGACAGATCAGTAGAGACCCAGTACTTC.

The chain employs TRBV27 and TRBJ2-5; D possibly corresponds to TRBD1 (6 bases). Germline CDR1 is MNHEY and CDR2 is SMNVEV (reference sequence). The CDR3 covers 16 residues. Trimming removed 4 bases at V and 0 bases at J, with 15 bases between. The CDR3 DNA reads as TGTGCCAGCAGTTCCTACAGGGTGTTCAACCAAGAGACCCAGTACTTC. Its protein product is CASSSYRVFNQETQYF.

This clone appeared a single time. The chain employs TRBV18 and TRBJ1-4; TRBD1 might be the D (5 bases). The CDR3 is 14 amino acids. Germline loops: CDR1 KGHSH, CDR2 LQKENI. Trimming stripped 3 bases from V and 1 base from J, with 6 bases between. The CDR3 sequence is CASSPGETNEKLFF. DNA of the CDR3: TGTGCCAGCTCACCGGGGGAAACTAATGAAAAACTGTTTTTT.

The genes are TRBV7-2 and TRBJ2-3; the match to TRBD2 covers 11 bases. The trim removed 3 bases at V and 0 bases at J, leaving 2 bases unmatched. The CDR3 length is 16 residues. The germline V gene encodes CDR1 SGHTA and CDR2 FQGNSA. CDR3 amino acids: CASSFRTSGSTDTQYF. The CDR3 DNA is TGTGCCAGCAGCTTCCGGACTAGCGGGAGCACAGATACGCAGTATTTT.

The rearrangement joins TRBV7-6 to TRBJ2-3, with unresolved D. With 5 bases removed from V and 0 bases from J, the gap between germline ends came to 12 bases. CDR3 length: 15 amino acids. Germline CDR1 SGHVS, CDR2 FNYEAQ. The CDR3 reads CASSPKGRSTDTQYF. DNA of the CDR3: TGTGCCAGCAGCCCCAAAGGTAGAAGCACAGATACGCAGTATTTT. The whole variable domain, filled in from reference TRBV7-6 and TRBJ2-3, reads GAGVSQSPRYKVTKRGQDVALRCDPISGHVSLYWYRQALGQGPEFLTYFNYEAQQDKSGLPNDRFSAERPEGSISTLTIQRTEQRDSAMYRCASSPKGRSTDTQYFGPGTRLTVL.

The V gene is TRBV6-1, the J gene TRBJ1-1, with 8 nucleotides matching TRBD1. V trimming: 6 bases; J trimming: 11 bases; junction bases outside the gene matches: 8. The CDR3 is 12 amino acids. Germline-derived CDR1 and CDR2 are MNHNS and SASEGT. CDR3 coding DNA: TGTGCCAGCAGAGCCAGGGGGCGCCTCGCTTTCTTT. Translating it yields CASRARGRLAFF.

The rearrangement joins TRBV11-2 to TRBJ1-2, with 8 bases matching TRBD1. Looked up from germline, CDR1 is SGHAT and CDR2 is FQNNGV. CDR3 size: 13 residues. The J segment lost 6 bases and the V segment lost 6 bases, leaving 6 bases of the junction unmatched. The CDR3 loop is CASSSLTGDGYTF. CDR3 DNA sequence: TGTGCCAGCAGTTCACTGACAGGGGATGGCTACACCTTC.

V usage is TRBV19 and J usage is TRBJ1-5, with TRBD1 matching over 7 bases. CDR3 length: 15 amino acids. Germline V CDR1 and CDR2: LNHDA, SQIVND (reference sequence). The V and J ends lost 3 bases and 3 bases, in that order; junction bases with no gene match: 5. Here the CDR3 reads CASSIGQDPNQPQHF. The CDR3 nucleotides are TGTGCCAGTAGTATCGGACAGGACCCCAATCAGCCCCAGCATTTT. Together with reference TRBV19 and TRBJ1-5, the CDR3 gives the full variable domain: DGGITQSPKYLFRKEGQNVTLSCEQNLNHDAMYWYRQDPGQGLRLIYYSQIVNDFQKGDIAEGYSVSREKKESFPLTVTSAQKNPTAFYLCASSIGQDPNQPQHFGDGTRLSIL.

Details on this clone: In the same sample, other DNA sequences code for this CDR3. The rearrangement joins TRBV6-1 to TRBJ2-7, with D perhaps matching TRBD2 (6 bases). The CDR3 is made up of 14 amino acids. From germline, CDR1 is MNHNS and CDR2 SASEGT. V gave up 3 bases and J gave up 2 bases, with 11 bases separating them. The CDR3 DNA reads TGTGCCAGCAGTGAGCCGGGACTTGCCTACGAGCAGTACTTC. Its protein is CASSEPGLAYEQYF.

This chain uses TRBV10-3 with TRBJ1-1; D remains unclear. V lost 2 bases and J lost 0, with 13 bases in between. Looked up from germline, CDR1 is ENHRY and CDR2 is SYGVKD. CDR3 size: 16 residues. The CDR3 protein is CAISEPPTMVNTEAFF. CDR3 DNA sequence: TGTGCCATCAGTGAGCCTCCGACAATGGTGAACACTGAAGCTTTCTTT.

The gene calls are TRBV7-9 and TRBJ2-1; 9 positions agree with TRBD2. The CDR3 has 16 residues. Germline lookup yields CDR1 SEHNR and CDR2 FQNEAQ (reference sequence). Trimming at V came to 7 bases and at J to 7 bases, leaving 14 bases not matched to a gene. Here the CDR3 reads CASTERGLAGINEQFF. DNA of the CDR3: TGTGCCAGCACCGAAAGAGGGCTAGCGGGAATAAATGAGCAGTTCTTC.

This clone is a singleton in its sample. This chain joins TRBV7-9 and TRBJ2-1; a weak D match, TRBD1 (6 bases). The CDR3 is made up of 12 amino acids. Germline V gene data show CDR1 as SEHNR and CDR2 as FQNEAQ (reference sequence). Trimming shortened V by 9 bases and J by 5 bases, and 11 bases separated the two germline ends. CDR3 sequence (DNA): TGTGCCAGGGGGGCAGGGGACAATGAGCAGTTCTTC. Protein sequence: CARGAGDNEQFF.

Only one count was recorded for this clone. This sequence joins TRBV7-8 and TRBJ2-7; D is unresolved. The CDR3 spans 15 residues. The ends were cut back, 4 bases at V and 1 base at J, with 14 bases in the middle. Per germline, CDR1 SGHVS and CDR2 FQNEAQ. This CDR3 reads CASSSLLLPSYEQYF. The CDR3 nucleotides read TGTGCCAGCAGCTCGCTCCTGCTACCATCCTACGAGCAGTACTTC.